This T cell receptor beta chain stems from a study of preoperative IRX-2 immunotherapy in early breast cancer. Germline V gene sequence: CDR1 MNHEY, CDR2 SMNVEV (reference sequence). The CDR3 runs 13 residues. V was shortened by 2 bases and J by 1 base, with 6 bases between the two germline ends. The treatment was: preoperative locoregional IRX-2 cytokine immunotherapy. Patients received preoperative, locoregional IRX-2 cytokine immunotherapy in a phase Ib study. Repertoires were generated with immunoSEQ multiplex PCR, while TCRdb's copy carries only in-frame clones and drops some. The table shows about 26,000 clones, with 90% occurring only once.

The chain combines TRBV27 with TRBJ2-7, with D unclear. Sampling was done from a patient treated with IRX-2 immunotherapy. This clonotype originated in a human donor with breast cancer. The CDR3 coding sequence is TGTGCCAGCAGTTTAGCAGAGTCCTACGAGCAGTACTTC. Translating gives CASSLAESYEQYF.